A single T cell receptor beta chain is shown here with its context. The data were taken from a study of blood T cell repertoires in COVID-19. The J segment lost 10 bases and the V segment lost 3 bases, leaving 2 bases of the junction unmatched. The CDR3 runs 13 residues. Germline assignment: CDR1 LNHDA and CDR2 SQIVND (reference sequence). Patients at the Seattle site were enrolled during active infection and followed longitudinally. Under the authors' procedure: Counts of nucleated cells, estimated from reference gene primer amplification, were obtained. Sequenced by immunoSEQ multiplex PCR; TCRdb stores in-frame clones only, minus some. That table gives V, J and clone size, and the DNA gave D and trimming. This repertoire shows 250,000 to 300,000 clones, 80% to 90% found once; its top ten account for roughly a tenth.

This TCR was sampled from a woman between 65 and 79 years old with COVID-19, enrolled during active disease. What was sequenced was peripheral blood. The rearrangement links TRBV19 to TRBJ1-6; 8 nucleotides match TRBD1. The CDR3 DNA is TGTGCCAGTAGTATCACAGGGGGGTCACCCCTCCACTTT. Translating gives CASSITGGSPLHF.